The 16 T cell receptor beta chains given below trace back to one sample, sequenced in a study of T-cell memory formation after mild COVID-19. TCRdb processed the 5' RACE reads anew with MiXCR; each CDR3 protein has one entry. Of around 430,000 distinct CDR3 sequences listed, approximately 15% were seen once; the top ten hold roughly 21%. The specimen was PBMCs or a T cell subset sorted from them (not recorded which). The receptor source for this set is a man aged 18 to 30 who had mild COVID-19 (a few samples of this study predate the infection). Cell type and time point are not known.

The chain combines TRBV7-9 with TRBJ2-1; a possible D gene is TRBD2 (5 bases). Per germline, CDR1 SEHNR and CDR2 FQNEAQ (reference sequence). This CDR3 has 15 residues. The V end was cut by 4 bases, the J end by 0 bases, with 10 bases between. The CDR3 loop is CASSSPGSSYNEQFF. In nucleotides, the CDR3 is TGTGCCAGCAGCTCTCCGGGGAGCTCCTACAATGAGCAGTTCTTC.

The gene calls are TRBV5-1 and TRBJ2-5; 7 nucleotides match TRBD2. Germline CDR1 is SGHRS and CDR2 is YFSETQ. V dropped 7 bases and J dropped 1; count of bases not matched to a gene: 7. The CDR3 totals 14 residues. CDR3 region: CASGLTGGQETQYF. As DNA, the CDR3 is TGCGCCAGCGGCCTAACGGGGGGCCAAGAGACCCAGTACTTC.

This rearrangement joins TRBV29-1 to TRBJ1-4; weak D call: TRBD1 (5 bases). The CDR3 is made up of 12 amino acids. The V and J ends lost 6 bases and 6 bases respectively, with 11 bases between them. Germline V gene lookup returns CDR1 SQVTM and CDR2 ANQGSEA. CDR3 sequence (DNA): TGCAGCGTGGGGACGGAGGATGAAAAACTGTTTTTT. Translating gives CSVGTEDEKLFF.

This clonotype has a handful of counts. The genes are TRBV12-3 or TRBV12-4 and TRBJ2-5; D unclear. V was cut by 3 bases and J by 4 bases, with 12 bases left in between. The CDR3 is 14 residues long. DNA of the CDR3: TGTGCCAGCAGTTTGTTAGCCGTGTTAGAGACCCAGTACTTC. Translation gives CASSLLAVLETQYF.

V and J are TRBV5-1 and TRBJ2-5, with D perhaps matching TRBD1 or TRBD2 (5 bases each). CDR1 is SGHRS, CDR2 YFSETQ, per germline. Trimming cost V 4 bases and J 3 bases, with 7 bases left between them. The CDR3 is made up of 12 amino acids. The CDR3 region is CASSRGEETQYF. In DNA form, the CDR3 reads TGCGCCAGCAGCCGAGGGGAAGAGACCCAGTACTTC.

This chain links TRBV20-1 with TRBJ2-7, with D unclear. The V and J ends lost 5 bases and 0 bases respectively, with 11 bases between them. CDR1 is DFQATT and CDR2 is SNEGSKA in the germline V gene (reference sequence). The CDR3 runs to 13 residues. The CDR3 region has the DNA TGCAGTGCTCCGCAGGCGAACTCCTACGAGCAGTACTTC. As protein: CSAPQANSYEQYF.

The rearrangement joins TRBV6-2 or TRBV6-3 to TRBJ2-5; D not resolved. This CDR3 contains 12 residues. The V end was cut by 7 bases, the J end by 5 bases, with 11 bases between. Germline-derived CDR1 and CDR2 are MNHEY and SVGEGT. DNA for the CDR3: TGTGCCAGCAAGGACCCGGAGGAGACCCAGTACTTC. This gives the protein CASKDPEETQYF.

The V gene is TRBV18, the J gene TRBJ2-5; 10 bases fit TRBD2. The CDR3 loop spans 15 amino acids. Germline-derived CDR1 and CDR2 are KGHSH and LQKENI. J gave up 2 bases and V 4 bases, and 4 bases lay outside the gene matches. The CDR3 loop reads CASSLAGGRQETQYF. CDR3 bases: TGTGCCAGCTCACTAGCGGGGGGACGGCAAGAGACCCAGTACTTC.

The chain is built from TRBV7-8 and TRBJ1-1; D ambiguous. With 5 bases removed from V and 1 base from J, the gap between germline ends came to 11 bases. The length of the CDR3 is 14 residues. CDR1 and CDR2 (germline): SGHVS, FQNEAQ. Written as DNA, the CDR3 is TGTGCCAGCAGCCGATGGACTGAGAACACTGAAGCTTTCTTT. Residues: CASSRWTENTEAFF.

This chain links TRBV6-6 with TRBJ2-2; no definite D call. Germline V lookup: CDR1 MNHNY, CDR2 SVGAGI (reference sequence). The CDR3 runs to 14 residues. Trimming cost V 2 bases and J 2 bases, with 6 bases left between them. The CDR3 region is CASSYNTNTGELFF. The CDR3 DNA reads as TGTGCCAGCAGTTACAACACTAACACCGGGGAGCTGTTTTTT.

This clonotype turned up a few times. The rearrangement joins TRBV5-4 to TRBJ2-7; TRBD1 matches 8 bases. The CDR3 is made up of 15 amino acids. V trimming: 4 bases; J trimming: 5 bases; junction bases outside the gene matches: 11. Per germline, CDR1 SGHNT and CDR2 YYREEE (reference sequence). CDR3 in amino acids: CASSTGPGTGNEQYV. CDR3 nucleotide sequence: TGTGCCAGCAGCACAGGACCCGGGACAGGAAACGAGCAGTACGTC.

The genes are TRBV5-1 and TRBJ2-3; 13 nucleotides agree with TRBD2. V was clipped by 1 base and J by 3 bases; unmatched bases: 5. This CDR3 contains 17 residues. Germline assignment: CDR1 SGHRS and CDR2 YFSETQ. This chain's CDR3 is CASSLKTSGGLTDTQYF. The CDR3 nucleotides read TGCGCCAGCAGCTTGAAGACTAGCGGGGGGTTGACAGATACGCAGTATTTT.

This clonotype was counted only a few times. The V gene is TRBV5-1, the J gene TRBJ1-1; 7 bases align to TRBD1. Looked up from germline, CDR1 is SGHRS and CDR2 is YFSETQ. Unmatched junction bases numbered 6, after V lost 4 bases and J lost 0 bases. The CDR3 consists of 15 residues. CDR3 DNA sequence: TGCGCCAGCAGCATCAGACAGGGAATGAACACTGAAGCTTTCTTT. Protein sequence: CASSIRQGMNTEAFF.

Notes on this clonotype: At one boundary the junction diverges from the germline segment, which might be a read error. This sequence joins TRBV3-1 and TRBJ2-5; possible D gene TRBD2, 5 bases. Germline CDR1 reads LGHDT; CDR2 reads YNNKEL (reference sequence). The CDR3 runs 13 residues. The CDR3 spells CASSLTEVEAQYF. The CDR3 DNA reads TGTGCCAGCAGCCTAACGGAGGTAGAGGCCCAGTACTTC.

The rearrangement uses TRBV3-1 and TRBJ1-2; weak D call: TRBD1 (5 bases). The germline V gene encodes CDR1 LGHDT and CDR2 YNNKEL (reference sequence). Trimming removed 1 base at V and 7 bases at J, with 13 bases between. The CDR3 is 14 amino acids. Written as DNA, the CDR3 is TGTGCCAGCAGCCAAGGACGTCAGGGTAGTGGCTACACCTTC. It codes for CASSQGRQGSGYTF.

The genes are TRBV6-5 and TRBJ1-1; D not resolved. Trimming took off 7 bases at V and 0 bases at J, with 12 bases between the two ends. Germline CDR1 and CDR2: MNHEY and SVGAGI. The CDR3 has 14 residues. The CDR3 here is CASTRSGMNTEAFF. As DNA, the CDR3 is TGTGCCAGCACCCGCAGTGGAATGAACACTGAAGCTTTCTTT.